This entry is about one T cell receptor (beta chain). This specimen comes from a study of cytomegalovirus exposure and HLA in healthy donors. The CDR3 totals 17 residues. The germline gives CDR1 SGDLS, CDR2 YYNGEE. Trimming took 3 bases from V and 3 from J; bases not matched to a gene: 9. It was with 60 Vbeta and 13 Jbeta primers that the PCR ran. Using immunoSEQ multiplex PCR, the repertoire was profiled, and TCRdb retains in-frame clones only, with some absent. This sample has fewer than 250,000 clones, with 65% to 80% found just once. This TCR came from a man aged 25 to 45 in good health and CMV-seropositive. The sample taken for sequencing was PBMCs. The V call is TRBV9, the J call TRBJ2-2, with 9 nucleotides matching TRBD2. CDR3 nucleotides: TGTGCCAGCAGCGATCATAATAGCGGGAGAGACACCGGGGAGCTGTTTTTT. As protein: CASSDHNSGRDTGELFF.